These 17 T cell receptor beta chains originate from one sample sequenced in a study of T-cell reconstitution after alpha-beta-depleted transplantation in children (dated by TCRdb to about 2016). The library was produced with PCR. The data were produced on an Illumina HiSeq 2500. TCR libraries were prepared with molecular barcoding, using unique molecular identifiers to normalize TCRbeta repertoire quantification. In-frame beta chains were kept once TCRdb had trimmed the public reads at Q25 with fastp and called clones with MiXCR. Every CDR3 protein is listed once, alongside the most common genes and DNA of its rows. The sample data list around 240,000 distinct CDR3 sequences, and 9% to 10% of these were observed just once. The ten largest clones add up to approximately 5.4% of the sample. Material: PBMCs from the stem cell graft donor, obtained from the stem cell graft. These TCRs come from a human donor who donated a stem cell graft to a child with SCID.

This clonotype has a count of ten or more. V usage is TRBV11-2 and J usage is TRBJ2-7; D is ambiguous. Trimming left V 1 base short and J 0 bases short, with 13 bases between. In germline, CDR1 is SGHAT, CDR2 FQNNGV. CDR3 size: 16 residues. Written as DNA, the CDR3 is TGTGCCAGCAGCTTAGGGCAAGGTCTCTCCTCCTACGAGCAGTACTTC. It translates to CASSLGQGLSSYEQYF. Complete variable domain (other parts from reference TRBV11-2 and TRBJ2-7): EAGVAQSPRYKIIEKRQSVAFWCNPISGHATLYWYQQILGQGPKLLIQFQNNGVVDDSQLPKDRFSAERLKGVDSTLKIQPAKLEDSAVYLCASSLGQGLSSYEQYFGPGTRLTVT.

This clonotype was found many times. The V and J genes are TRBV28 and TRBJ2-3; 8 nucleotides line up with TRBD1. V trimming: 5 bases; J trimming: 5 bases; junction bases outside the gene matches: 6. The CDR3 extends over 14 amino acids. The germline gives CDR1 MDHEN, CDR2 SYDVKM. The CDR3 here is CASSPAGTGDTQYF. CDR3 nucleotide sequence: TGTGCCAGCAGTCCCGCGGGGACAGGAGATACGCAGTATTTT.

This clonotype was observed at least ten times. In nucleotides, the CDR3 is TGTGCCAGCAGCTTGGAATGGGCAGACAATCAGCCCCAGCATTTT. Amino acid sequence: CASSLEWADNQPQHF. The genes are TRBV5-5 and TRBJ1-5; D not resolved. There are 15 residues in the CDR3. V gave up 0 bases and J gave up 3 bases, with 10 bases separating them. From germline, CDR1 is SGHKS and CDR2 YYEKEE (reference sequence).

This clonotype was observed at least ten times. The chain carries TRBV6-5 and TRBJ1-4, with D maybe TRBD1 (6 bases). This CDR3 contains 16 residues. The V end was cut by 2 bases, the J end by 5 bases, with 15 bases between. Germline V gene data show CDR1 as MNHEY and CDR2 as SVGAGI. The CDR3 here is CASSYRGPGHNEKLFF. CDR3 coding DNA: TGTGCCAGCAGTTACCGGGGGCCGGGACACAATGAAAAACTGTTTTTT.

This clonotype was counted at least ten times. The junction does not match germline at one end; this may be a read error. V usage is TRBV10-3 and J usage is TRBJ2-5, with D hard to call. CDR1 and CDR2 from the germline V gene are ENHRY and SYGVKD. This CDR3 has 13 residues. The CDR3 DNA reads as TGTGCCATCGGTGAAGGGTCCGTAGAGACCCAGTACTTC. Residues: CAIGEGSVETQYF.

The sample holds many counts of this clonotype. This chain joins TRBV7-2 and TRBJ1-2; weak D call: TRBD1 (5 bases). Germline V lookup: CDR1 SGHTA, CDR2 FQGNSA. This CDR3 is 14 amino acids long. V lost 2 bases and J 4 bases, leaving 11 bases between the germline ends. CDR3 sequence (DNA): TGTGCCAGCAGCTTACGGGACGCTGCCTATGGCTACACCTTC. Amino acids: CASSLRDAAYGYTF.

This clonotype was observed many times. This rearrangement joins TRBV25-1 to TRBJ1-1, with D possibly being TRBD1 (5 bases). The CDR3 extends over 15 amino acids. Looked up from germline, CDR1 is MGHDK and CDR2 is SYGVNS. V was clipped by 3 bases and J by 2 bases, with 13 bases between them. Here the CDR3 DNA reads TGTGCCAGCAGTGACGGGACGGTCGAAAACACTGAAGCTTTCTTT. It encodes CASSDGTVENTEAFF.

At least ten counts were recorded for this clonotype. This chain links TRBV11-1 with TRBJ1-1; TRBD1 is a possible D gene (6 bases). CDR1 and CDR2 (germline): SGHAT, FQDESV (reference sequence). This CDR3 is 13 amino acids long. Trimming cost V 2 bases and J 3 bases, with 7 bases left between them. The CDR3 region is CASSLHRDTEAFF. The CDR3 region has the DNA TGTGCCAGCAGCTTACACAGGGACACTGAAGCTTTCTTT.

This clonotype appeared many times. The chain has TRBV15 and TRBJ2-7; perhaps TRBD2 as D (6 bases). Trimming left V 2 bases short and J 6 bases short, with 14 bases between. Germline V gene lookup returns CDR1 LNHNV and CDR2 YYDKDF (reference sequence). The CDR3 covers 14 residues. The CDR3 sequence is CATSRLLGTAEQYF. DNA for the CDR3: TGTGCCACCAGCAGATTATTAGGGACTGCCGAGCAGTACTTC.

CDR3 sequence reads: CASSRTGILNEQYF. CDR3 nucleotide sequence: TGTGCCAGCAGCCGGACAGGGATTTTAAACGAGCAGTACTTC. V usage is TRBV7-9 and J usage is TRBJ2-7; 8 nucleotides line up with TRBD1. Per the germline V gene, CDR1 is SEHNR and CDR2 is FQNEAQ (reference sequence). The CDR3 is 14 residues long. Germline trimming cut 5 bases from V and 5 bases from J; bases unmatched to any gene: 8.

At least ten counts were recorded for this clonotype. The rearrangement links TRBV6-5 to TRBJ2-2; a possible D gene is TRBD1 (6 bases). Germline V gives CDR1 MNHEY, CDR2 SVGAGI. V was pared by 3 bases and J by 6 bases, with 11 bases between. This CDR3 is 14 amino acids long. The CDR3 sequence is CASSYLTGPGELFF. The CDR3 DNA follows: TGTGCCAGCAGTTATTTGACAGGTCCCGGGGAGCTGTTTTTT.

This clonotype was seen at least ten times. For the CDR3, the DNA is TGCAGTGCTAGAGATAAGGACCTGAGCTCCTATAATTCACCCCTCCACTTT. It is translated as CSARDKDLSSYNSPLHF. The genes are TRBV20-1 and TRBJ1-6, with D unresolved. The CDR3 has 17 residues. V was clipped by 0 bases and J by 0 bases, with 12 bases between them. CDR1 is DFQATT and CDR2 is SNEGSKA in the germline V gene (reference sequence).

This clonotype was counted at least ten times. This chain connects TRBV12-3 or TRBV12-4 to TRBJ2-5, with 9 positions matching TRBD1. The CDR3 covers 14 residues. With V trimmed by 6 bases and J by 5 bases, 7 bases remained unmatched. The CDR3 reads CASSRGQGSETQYF. The CDR3 region has the DNA TGTGCCAGCAGCCGGGGACAGGGTTCGGAGACCCAGTACTTC.

The chain recombines TRBV7-2 with TRBJ1-2; no definite D call. Germline V gives CDR1 SGHTA, CDR2 FQGNSA. Trimming took off 3 bases at V and 4 bases at J, with 15 bases between the two ends. CDR3 length: 15 residues. For the CDR3, the DNA is TGTGCCAGCAGCTTGATGTGGATGTCTGGCTATGGCTACACCTTC. Translating gives CASSLMWMSGYGYTF.

The sample holds many counts of this clonotype. J is TRBJ2-7 and V is TRBV6-1; TRBD1 aligns across 9 bases. CDR3 length: 15 amino acids. The V gene end was trimmed by 7 bases and the J gene end by 0 bases; junction bases not matched to a gene: 7. Germline assignment: CDR1 MNHNS and CDR2 SASEGT. The CDR3 bases are TGTGCCAGCACCTTAGGACAGGGGAGCTCCTACGAGCAGTACTTC. It codes for CASTLGQGSSYEQYF.

This clonotype has ten or more counts. The J gene is TRBJ1-1, the V gene TRBV7-2, with 7 bases aligning to TRBD1. J was trimmed by 3 bases and V by 5 bases; bases with no gene match: 12. Germline loops: CDR1 SGHTA, CDR2 FQGNSA. This CDR3 spans 16 amino acids. CDR3 nucleotides: TGTGCCAGCAGCCCCAGACAGGGCTCGGGGTACACTGAAGCTTTCTTT. Its translation: CASSPRQGSGYTEAFF.

This clonotype was recorded many times. This sequence joins TRBV9 and TRBJ2-2; D possibly corresponds to TRBD1 (5 bases). With 4 bases removed from V and 9 bases from J, the gap between germline ends came to 10 bases. This CDR3 region has 12 residues. Germline V CDR1 and CDR2: SGDLS, YYNGEE. CDR3 in DNA: TGTGCCAGCAGCCCCATGGGGCGGGAGCTGTTTTTT. Amino acid sequence: CASSPMGRELFF.